These 23 T cell receptor beta chains came from one sample sequenced in a study of regulatory T cells in long-lasting Graves disease. Arm-PCR of CDR3 regions with iRepertoire HTBI primers generated TCR beta libraries. MiXCR was run by TCRdb on the multiplex PCR reads, yielding one entry per CDR3 protein. The repertoire has approximately 300,000 distinct CDR3 sequences, about a sixth of them found once; the top ten carry about 38%. Time point described: newly diagnosed GD, antithyroid drugs for less than 3 months. Extracted RNA from PBMCs served as the source of the TCR library. Sequences were derived from peripheral blood mononuclear cells (PBMCs), sampled at new diagnosis, from a patient treated with antithyroid drugs. These receptors came from a female donor with Graves disease.

This clonotype has only a few counts. The CDR3 region is CASSIGPGPISGNTIYF. CDR3 in DNA: TGTGCCAGTAGTATAGGGCCCGGACCTATCTCTGGAAACACCATATATTTT. The rearrangement uses TRBV19 and TRBJ1-3; D not resolved. The V end lost 1 base, the J end lost 0 bases, and 13 bases lay between the germline ends. The germline gives CDR1 LNHDA, CDR2 SQIVND (reference sequence). This CDR3 contains 17 residues. Full variable domain (outside the CDR3, taken from reference TRBV19 and TRBJ1-3): DGGITQSPKYLFRKEGQNVTLSCEQNLNHDAMYWYRQDPGQGLRLIYYSQIVNDFQKGDIAEGYSVSREKKESFPLTVTSAQKNPTAFYLCASSIGPGPISGNTIYFGEGSWLTVV.

The J gene is TRBJ2-3, the V gene TRBV19; the match to TRBD2 covers 14 bases. This CDR3 comprises 15 residues. V gave up 5 bases and J gave up 6 bases; unmatched junction bases: 4. Germline CDR1 LNHDA, CDR2 SQIVND (reference sequence). In nucleotides, the CDR3 is TGTGCCAGTAGTGAGGGGACTAGCGGGAGTGATACGCAGTATTTT. Translation: CASSEGTSGSDTQYF.

In its sample, this clonotype was seen many times. This chain connects TRBV12-3 or TRBV12-4 to TRBJ1-2, with D tentatively TRBD1 (6 bases). The length of the CDR3 is 13 residues. V lost 1 base and J lost 6, with 9 bases in between. CDR3 coding DNA: TGTGCCAGCAGTTTAGTGGGGGCAGATGGCTACACCTTC. Its protein product is CASSLVGADGYTF.

This clonotype was detected once. The chain uses TRBV28 and TRBJ2-3, with 12 bases lining up with TRBD2. Trimming at V came to 2 bases and at J to 9 bases, leaving 12 bases not matched to a gene. Germline V gene lookup returns CDR1 MDHEN and CDR2 SYDVKM. The CDR3 totals 17 residues. CDR3 nucleotides: TGTGCCAGCAGTTTAACGACGACCGGACTAGCGGGAATGACGCAGTATTTT. It codes for CASSLTTTGLAGMTQYF.

In its sample, this clonotype was seen many times. This sequence joins TRBV28 and TRBJ2-1; TRBD2 might be the D (5 bases). Germline loops: CDR1 MDHEN, CDR2 SYDVKM. The CDR3 loop spans 13 amino acids. Trimming took 3 bases from V and 6 from J, leaving 9 bases between them. The CDR3 DNA reads TGTGCCAGCAGTTTCCTCCGGGGCAATGAGCAGTTCTTC. Its protein is CASSFLRGNEQFF.

In its sample, this clonotype was seen many times. The rearrangement joins TRBV4-1 to TRBJ1-4, with D tentatively TRBD1 (6 bases). With 0 bases removed from V and 0 bases from J, the gap between germline ends came to 17 bases. Per germline, CDR1 MGHRA and CDR2 YSYEKL. This CDR3 has 19 residues. CDR3 nucleotide sequence: TGCGCCAGCAGCCAAGATAGGGGCCAGGGGTGGGCAACTAATGAAAAACTGTTTTTT. It translates to CASSQDRGQGWATNEKLFF.

This clonotype was recorded many times. One end of the junction is discordant with germline, which a read error may explain. The chain combines TRBV20-1 with TRBJ1-2; no firm D call. Germline lookup yields CDR1 DFQATT and CDR2 SNEGSKA (reference sequence). This CDR3 has 12 residues. Here the CDR3 reads CSGRETRGGYTF. The CDR3 DNA follows: TGCAGTGGTAGAGAGACGCGGGGTGGCTACACCTTC.

This clonotype has a count of ten or more. The chain has TRBV28 and TRBJ1-5; D might be TRBD1 (6 bases). Trimming left V 2 bases short and J 1 base short, with 6 bases between. The CDR3 covers 14 residues. Germline assignment: CDR1 MDHEN and CDR2 SYDVKM. The CDR3 nucleotides read TGTGCCAGCAGTTTAGGGGGCAGCAATCAGCCCCAGCATTTT. Translation gives CASSLGGSNQPQHF. The variable domain in full, with the rest retrieved from reference TRBV28 and TRBJ1-5, is DVKVTQSSRYLVKRTGEKVFLECVQDMDHENMFWYRQDPGLGLRLIYFSYDVKMKEKGDIPEGYSVSREKKERFSLILESASTNQTSMYLCASSLGGSNQPQHFGDGTRLSIL.

This clonotype was seen many times. The rearrangement joins TRBV6-1 to TRBJ2-2; D perhaps matches TRBD1 (5 bases). Germline CDR1 reads MNHNS; CDR2 reads SASEGT. V lost 1 base, J lost 4 bases, and 10 bases lay in between. The CDR3 is 15 amino acids. In DNA form, the CDR3 reads TGTGCCAGCAGTGAAGAGGCAGGGTTCACCGGGGAGCTGTTTTTT. Its translation is CASSEEAGFTGELFF.

The table lists this clonotype with a few counts. The V call is TRBV10-3, the J call TRBJ2-7; the match to TRBD1 covers 9 bases. This CDR3 has 14 residues. J gave up 5 bases and V 5 bases, and 7 bases lay outside the gene matches. Germline V gene sequence: CDR1 ENHRY, CDR2 SYGVKD. The CDR3 is CAISQDRGRDEQYF. CDR3 DNA: TGTGCCATCAGTCAGGACAGGGGTCGCGACGAGCAGTACTTC.

Details on this clonotype: One junction end disagrees with the germline gene, perhaps due to a read error. The chain combines TRBV7-9 with TRBJ2-5, with D maybe TRBD2 (6 bases). The CDR3 spans 19 residues. Germline loops: CDR1 SEHNR, CDR2 FQNEAQ (reference sequence). Written as DNA, the CDR3 is TGTGCCAGGCCCCAGCAGCCCTATCCTTTCAACATTGGGGCGGGATCCCCGAACTTC. This encodes CARPQQPYPFNIGAGSPNF.

This clonotype was recorded many times. The J gene is TRBJ1-1, the V gene TRBV19; 9 nucleotides match TRBD1. After removal of 5 bases from V and 1 base from J, the junction contained 2 bases not matched to a gene. Germline loops: CDR1 LNHDA, CDR2 SQIVND (reference sequence). The CDR3 consists of 14 residues. Here the CDR3 reads CASSVQGANTEAFF. DNA of the CDR3: TGTGCCAGTAGTGTACAGGGGGCGAACACTGAAGCTTTCTTT.

This clonotype has only a few counts. This sequence joins TRBV24-1 and TRBJ2-3; TRBD1 matches 8 bases. The germline CDR1 and CDR2 sequences are KGHDR and SFDVKD. The CDR3 loop spans 17 amino acids. V shed 4 bases, J shed 0 bases, and the junction held 8 bases outside the gene matches. The CDR3 DNA reads TGTGCCACCAGTGACACCATCGACAGGGGCAGCACAGATACGCAGTATTTT. Protein product: CATSDTIDRGSTDTQYF.

The CDR3, as DNA: TGTGCCAGCAGTCTCGGAAGGGCACCCCTCCACTTT. Translation gives CASSLGRAPLHF. V usage is TRBV12-3 or TRBV12-4 and J usage is TRBJ1-6; no reliable D call. V gave up 5 bases and J gave up 11 bases, with 10 bases separating them. CDR3 length equals 12 residues.

In its sample, this clonotype was seen many times. The rearrangement joins TRBV28 to TRBJ2-7; D ambiguous. In germline, CDR1 is MDHEN, CDR2 SYDVKM. The CDR3 consists of 16 residues. Trimming shortened V by 5 bases and J by 4 bases, and 21 bases separated the two germline ends. The CDR3: CASSLLVADPGYEQYF. CDR3 nucleotides: TGTGCCAGCAGTCTCCTAGTGGCAGACCCTGGTTACGAGCAGTACTTC.

The chain links TRBV5-1 to TRBJ1-3; D ambiguous. The CDR3 runs 15 residues. The V and J ends lost 0 bases and 0 bases respectively, with 7 bases between them. Germline loops: CDR1 SGHRS, CDR2 YFSETQ. CDR3 DNA sequence: TGCGCCAGCAGCTTGGCCCCGAGCTCTGGAAACACCATATATTTT. It is translated as CASSLAPSSGNTIYF.

In its sample, this clonotype was seen many times. The chain joins TRBV14 to TRBJ1-1; no definite D call. The CDR3 has 13 amino acids. Trimming pared 4 bases from V and 4 bases from J, leaving 10 bases between. Looked up from germline, CDR1 is SGHDN and CDR2 is FVKESK. The CDR3 protein is CASSRLLTTEAFF. DNA of the CDR3: TGTGCCAGCAGCCGTCTGCTTACCACTGAAGCTTTCTTT.

Points on this clonotype: With only one base between it and a far larger clone, this is likely a read error. The chain employs TRBV7-2 and TRBJ2-3; 10 bases are a match to TRBD2. TRBJ2-7 matches the DNA end more closely, so the J call is doubtful. The CDR3 extends over 15 amino acids. Germline assignment: CDR1 SGHTA and CDR2 FQGNSA. The CDR3 nucleotides read TGTGCCAGCAGCTTAGGAGCGGGAGGGGCCAATGAGCAGTACTTC. Translated, it gives CASSLGAGGANEQYF.

The sample holds many counts of this clonotype. The chain couples TRBV28 to TRBJ2-3, with 11 bases matching TRBD2. The V gene's germline CDR1 is MDHEN and CDR2 SYDVKM. The CDR3 has 14 residues. Unmatched junction bases numbered 3, after V lost 6 bases and J lost 4 bases. Written as DNA, the CDR3 is TGTGCCAGCAGGGCGGGACTAGCGGCAGATACGCAGTATTTT. This encodes CASRAGLAADTQYF.

This clonotype was picked up many times. The V gene is TRBV27, the J gene TRBJ2-1, with D tentatively TRBD2 (9 bases). Germline loops: CDR1 MNHEY, CDR2 SMNVEV (reference sequence). The CDR3 has 19 residues. V was clipped by 6 bases and J by 6 bases, with 30 bases between them. CDR3 sequence: CASRTRGQALAGVGNEQFF. The CDR3 bases are TGTGCCAGCAGGACCAGGGGGCAAGCCTTAGCGGGAGTCGGCAATGAGCAGTTCTTC.

This clonotype appeared many times. The chain couples TRBV18 to TRBJ2-3; D unclear. V lost 3 bases, J lost 3 bases, and 10 bases lay in between. There are 14 residues in the CDR3. Germline V gene lookup returns CDR1 KGHSH and CDR2 LQKENI. The CDR3 protein is CASSPSRGTDTQYF. CDR3 DNA: TGTGCCAGCTCACCCTCCAGAGGAACAGATACGCAGTATTTT.

This clonotype occurred many times. The V and J genes are TRBV12-3 or TRBV12-4 and TRBJ1-3; the D gene is possibly TRBD1 (6 bases). This CDR3 contains 15 residues. With 5 bases removed from V and 3 bases from J, the gap between germline ends came to 14 bases. The DNA for the CDR3 is TGTGCCAGCAGTCCCCCAGGGGCTAGTGGAAACACCATATATTTT. Its protein is CASSPPGASGNTIYF.

This clonotype was observed a few times. The chain has TRBV3-1 and TRBJ2-7, with 9 nucleotides matching TRBD1. The germline CDR1 and CDR2 sequences are LGHDT and YNNKEL (reference sequence). CDR3 length: 13 residues. Trimming removed 4 bases from V and 4 bases from J; junction bases left unmatched: 2. The CDR3 DNA sequence: TGTGCCAGCAGCCGACAGGGGGTGTACGAGCAGTACTTC. This sequence encodes CASSRQGVYEQYF.